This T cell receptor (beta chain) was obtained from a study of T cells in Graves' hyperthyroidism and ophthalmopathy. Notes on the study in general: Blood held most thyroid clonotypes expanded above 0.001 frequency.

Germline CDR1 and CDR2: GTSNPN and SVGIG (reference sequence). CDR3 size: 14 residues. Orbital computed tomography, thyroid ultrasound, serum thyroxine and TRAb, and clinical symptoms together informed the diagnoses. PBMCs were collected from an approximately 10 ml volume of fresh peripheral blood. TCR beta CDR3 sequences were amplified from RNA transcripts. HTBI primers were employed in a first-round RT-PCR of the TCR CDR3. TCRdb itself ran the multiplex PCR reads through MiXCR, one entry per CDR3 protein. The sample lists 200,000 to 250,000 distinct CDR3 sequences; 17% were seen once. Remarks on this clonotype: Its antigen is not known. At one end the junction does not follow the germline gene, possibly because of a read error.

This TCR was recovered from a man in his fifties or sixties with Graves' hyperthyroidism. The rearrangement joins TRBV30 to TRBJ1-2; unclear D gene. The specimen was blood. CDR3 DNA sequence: TGTACCTGGGGAGCACAGTCCAACATCCATGGCTGCACCTTC. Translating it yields CTWGAQSNIHGCTF.